This TCR beta chain was recorded in a study of response to subunit inactivated influenza vaccine. This clonotype was detected a few times. TCRdb analysed the RT-PCR reads with MiXCR anew, one entry per CDR3 protein. The sample comprises more than 550,000 distinct CDR3 sequences, about 11% of which are singletons, and about 11% rests with the top ten. Trimming pared 0 bases from V and 2 bases from J, leaving 9 bases between. CDR1 is SGDLS and CDR2 is YYNGEE in the germline V gene. The CDR3 consists of 14 residues. These data also formed part of another study, on T cells expressing NK-cell markers. This second study says: Synthesis of TCR beta cDNA relied on 5'RACE template switching carrying UMIs.

The chain joins TRBV9 to TRBJ2-7; unclear D gene. The starting material was PBMCs from blood, obtained on the day of vaccination. This receptor was taken from a man aged 50-59 years who received an inactivated influenza vaccine. The DNA for the CDR3 is TGTGCCAGCAGCGTAGGCCAGGTTGCCTACGAGCAGTACTTC. Translating gives CASSVGQVAYEQYF.